This T cell receptor beta chain was identified during a study of human T cells and chemical hapten exposure listed by TCRdb under 2021. For the study in its entirety: For sensitization, 2% DPC in acetone was applied to a roughly 2 cm by roughly 2 cm area of upper inner arm skin. Patch tests used Finn chambers with 0.01% DPC on the upper back, scored after 6 days by International Contact Dermatitis Research Group standards. Patient blood was sampled pre-sensitization (week 0) and at 2, 6 and about 24 weeks after DPC sensitization. Throughout the approximately 25-week study period, patients were also given weekly therapeutic DPC doses on the scalp. Most of the patients in the cohort were female, and the cohort covered alopecia areata with under or over 50% scalp involvement, alopecia totalis and alopecia universalis. In alopecia patients, the study followed how the peripheral blood TCR repertoire changed in vivo over primary and secondary sensitization to diphenylcyclopropenone (DPC), a hapten. Blood for TCR sequencing was provided by twenty-nine alopecia patients at one to four time points (pre-sensitization, 2, 6 and 24 weeks). Libraries were pooled for sequencing, and per-sample TCR yields varied mainly because of small differences in library volumes within the pool. General study outcomes and caveats: Repeated subsampling changed both the strength of the expansion versus patch-test correlation and the threshold at which that correlation became significant. Significantly more large CDR3 similarity clusters were formed by expanded TCRs than by pre-sensitization or healthy control sets, consistent with antigen-driven responses. DPC sensitization did not change how many TCRs were above 1 in 1000 frequency, and no evidence was found of alterations in global repertoire structure. Patch test score correlated positively with the number of PT1 expanded TCRs, reaching significance at thresholds 8, 16 and 32 but not at 4. Because all patients had alopecia, a presumed autoimmune disease, the immune response of the patients might differ from that of healthy individuals.

Library construction relied on RACE. Sequencer: NextSeq 500. Library preparation attached unique molecular identifiers to individual cDNA molecules for quantitative, reproducible TCR counting. Each blood RNA sample was used to sequence both TCR alpha and TCR beta chains. The study's own analysis went as follows. A median of around 100,000 TCRs per sample was observed, with a range of about 23,224 to 690,600. V, J and CDR3 annotation of the TCR reads was carried out using the Decombinator software suite. Every sample was subsampled to the same number of TCRs (28,000) for the PS versus PT1 abundance plots. TCRs were defined as expanded if absent before sensitization and observed at least eight times at the 2-week time point. TCRdb applied fastp at Q25 and MiXCR to the public reads, then kept only in-frame beta chains. Rows are combined by CDR3 protein, so each entry shows the most common genes and DNA. The V and J calls reflect TCRdb's pipeline rather than the authors' work. Within this sample are under 400,000 distinct CDR3 sequences, with roughly 5% of them counted one time only. The leading ten clones occupy 2.6% of the sample.

As for this clonotype: The antigen this receptor binds is unknown. No base-level quality is on record; no much larger clone is a single base apart.

In light of the paper, this sample's time point label describes: pre-sensitization, week 0. The treatment or condition tag for this specimen amounts to: therapeutic diphenylcyclopropenone sensitization with weekly scalp DPC. At each patch-test visit, blood was drawn before the patch test was applied. Patients were considered eligible if aged 18 to 70, diagnosed with alopecia and deemed suitable for DPC therapy, and patients were excluded if pregnant. Total RNA was extracted from unfractionated whole blood that had been collected in Tempus Blood RNA tubes. V lost 6 bases and J lost 4 bases; the stretch between them is 9 bases long. The germline V gene (reference sequence) yields DFQATT for CDR1 and SNEGSKA for CDR2. The CDR3 contains 11 residues, cysteine and phenylalanine counted. Here the CDR3 DNA is all that survives: 33 bases in frame from base 1.

The receptor's source is a woman aged 45 to 65 with alopecia areata. Some clones in this sample may be carry-over from other donors' samples. Sequencing was performed on whole blood, taken in connection with sensitization to the hapten diphenylcyclopropenone (DPC). The chain is made from TRBV20-1 and TRBJ1-1; 5 matching bases give a weak D call of TRBD1. The CDR3 corresponds to CSAFQGTEAFF. The DNA sequence follows: TGCAGTGCATTCCAGGGCACTGAAGCTTTCTTT.